The 21 T cell receptor beta chains reported below all come from one sample, sequenced in a study of blood T cells in healthy people across ages (dated by TCRdb to between 2014 and 2017). Library construction relied on 5' RACE. The sequencer was an Illumina HiSeq 2500. The second PCR ran for roughly 7 to 12 cycles and used a J-beta primer mix along with a sample-barcoded 5' primer. TCRdb trimmed the raw reads at Q25, called clones with MiXCR and kept productive beta chains. Identical CDR3 protein sequences are pooled into one entry, listed with their most common genes and DNA. This sample is represented by approximately 690,000 distinct CDR3 sequences; roughly two fifths of them were singletons. The ten biggest clones cover 25% to 35% of the sample. Sequencing was done on a sample of blood. These receptor sequences come from a man aged 80 or over in good health.

The chain carries TRBV7-2 and TRBJ2-1; D gene uncertain. Trimming left V 5 bases short and J 0 bases short, with 11 bases between. CDR1 is SGHTA, CDR2 FQGNSA, per germline. This CDR3 has 15 residues. CDR3 sequence reads: CASSVSLFSYNEQFF. In nucleotides, the CDR3 is TGTGCCAGCAGCGTTTCACTATTCTCCTACAATGAGCAGTTCTTC.

Concerning this clonotype: A much larger clone lies a single base off, so this may be a read error. V and J are TRBV11-2 and TRBJ1-2; D remains ambiguous. With 4 bases removed from V and 8 bases from J, the gap between germline ends came to 23 bases. The CDR3 runs 16 residues. Germline V gene data show CDR1 as SGHAT and CDR2 as FQNNGV. This CDR3 is CASSSIRVRRLEGYTF. The CDR3 DNA reads as TGTGCCAGCAGCTCTATACGGGTGCGTCGATTGGAGGGCTACACCTTC.

This chain uses TRBV9 with TRBJ1-5; D ambiguous. The CDR3 is 15 amino acids. The V gene's germline CDR1 is SGDLS and CDR2 YYNGEE. Trimming removed 8 bases from V and 0 bases from J, with 15 bases in between. As DNA, the CDR3 is TGTGCCAGTAGCCCGGACGGTTATAGCAATCAGCCCCAGCATTTT. Its translation: CASSPDGYSNQPQHF.

About this clonotype itself: One end of the junction varies from germline; a read error may be responsible. The chain couples TRBV11-2 to TRBJ2-7, with 9 bases fitting TRBD2. CDR1 is SGHAT and CDR2 is FQNNGV in the germline V gene. The CDR3 loop spans 15 amino acids. The DNA of the CDR3 is TGTGCCAGCAGCCGGACTAGCGCGAGCTCCTGCGAGCAGTACTTC. Residues: CASSRTSASSCEQYF.

This chain links TRBV20-1 with TRBJ1-5, with TRBD1 matching 12 bases. CDR1 is DFQATT, CDR2 SNEGSKA, per germline (reference sequence). This CDR3 spans 17 amino acids. V lost 3 bases, J lost 7 bases, and 13 bases stayed unmatched. The CDR3, as DNA: TGCAGTGCTAGGTTACCGGGACAGGGGGCGAGGGGACAGCCCCAGCATTTT. This gives the protein CSARLPGQGARGQPQHF.

DNA for the CDR3: TGTGCCAGCAGTGTGATCAGTGGGGCAGATACGCAGTATTTT. It is translated as CASSVISGADTQYF. The rearrangement links TRBV6-2 or TRBV6-3 to TRBJ2-3; D is unclear. Per germline, CDR1 MNHEY and CDR2 SVGEGT. The CDR3 spans 14 residues. V was trimmed by 5 bases and J by 4 bases, leaving 13 bases between them.

This clonotype appeared many times. V usage is TRBV15 and J usage is TRBJ2-3; D uncertain. The CDR3 loop spans 17 amino acids. Germline loops: CDR1 LNHNV, CDR2 YYDKDF (reference sequence). V gave up 4 bases and J gave up 1 base, with 18 bases separating them. CDR3 DNA sequence: TGTGCCACCAGCAATCTACTGGGCAACAGACGCACAGATACGCAGTATTTT. Protein: CATSNLLGNRRTDTQYF.

V is TRBV28 and J is TRBJ2-7, with 9 bases that match TRBD1. The CDR3 is made up of 16 amino acids. Germline V gene data show CDR1 as MDHEN and CDR2 as SYDVKM. V was pared by 2 bases and J by 4 bases, with 9 bases of the junction left unmatched. CDR3 sequence (DNA): TGTGCCAGCAGTTTAGGTGGGGACAGGGACTCGTACGAGCAGTACTTC. Its protein is CASSLGGDRDSYEQYF.

This clonotype was recorded at least ten times. V is TRBV5-1 and J is TRBJ2-3; D unclear. The CDR3 runs 13 residues. Trimming left V 5 bases short and J 7 bases short, with 14 bases between. Per germline, CDR1 SGHRS and CDR2 YFSETQ. CDR3 bases: TGCGCCAGCAGTCGTGACATGACGAATACGCAGTATTTT. Its protein product is CASSRDMTNTQYF.

The chain recombines TRBV7-9 with TRBJ1-6, with a possible D match to TRBD1 (5 bases). V lost 5 bases to trimming and J lost 8 bases, with 13 bases between them. Germline V CDR1 and CDR2: SEHNR, FQNEAQ (reference sequence). The CDR3 spans 14 residues. The CDR3 sequence: CASSVQGVHSPLHF. DNA of the CDR3: TGTGCCAGCAGCGTCCAGGGAGTACATTCACCCCTCCACTTT.

This clonotype was picked up a small number of times. The V and J genes are TRBV6-5 and TRBJ2-7, with 7 bases fitting TRBD1. Germline V CDR1 and CDR2: MNHEY, SVGAGI. The length of the CDR3 is 16 residues. The V and J ends lost 1 base and 5 bases, in that order; junction bases with no gene match: 11. CDR3 loop: CASSYFPAPTGNEQYF. CDR3 bases: TGTGCCAGCAGTTACTTCCCCGCACCGACAGGGAACGAGCAGTACTTC.

The V call is TRBV6-2 or TRBV6-3, the J call TRBJ2-3; D is uncertain. This CDR3 comprises 12 residues. Germline CDR1 MNHEY, CDR2 SVGEGT. The ends were cut back, 5 bases at V and 2 bases at J, with 5 bases in the middle. The CDR3: CASSITTDTQYF. Here the CDR3 DNA reads TGTGCCAGCAGTATTACCACAGATACGCAGTATTTT.

This clonotype was observed a handful of times. The chain couples TRBV24-1 to TRBJ2-5; D unresolved. Per germline, CDR1 KGHDR and CDR2 SFDVKD. Trimming stripped 3 bases from V and 4 bases from J, with 14 bases between. The CDR3 extends over 15 amino acids. The CDR3 region has the DNA TGTGCCACCAGTGATACCGACGGCCGTGGAGAGACCCAGTACTTC. Its translation is CATSDTDGRGETQYF.

The genes are TRBV20-1 and TRBJ1-2; the D is unclear. V lost 6 bases to trimming and J lost 4 bases, with 18 bases between them. The germline V gene has CDR1 DFQATT and CDR2 SNEGSKA (reference sequence). This CDR3 comprises 14 residues. For the CDR3, the DNA is TGCAGTGCCCCTGCGCTAAAGGTTGGCTATGGCTACACCTTC. Residues: CSAPALKVGYGYTF.

This clonotype was detected many times. V gene TRBV4-3 combines with J gene TRBJ2-3; D is possibly TRBD1 or TRBD2 (5 bases each). Germline V gives CDR1 LGHNA, CDR2 YSLEER. Trimming removed 4 bases at V and 4 bases at J, with 21 bases between. The CDR3 has 17 amino acids. Written as DNA, the CDR3 is TGCGCCAGCAGCCCCCACCGGGACCAAGCCTTTCCAGATACGCAGTATTTT. This translates into CASSPHRDQAFPDTQYF.

This rearrangement joins TRBV5-1 to TRBJ2-1; 12 bases map to TRBD2. Germline V gives CDR1 SGHRS, CDR2 YFSETQ. V lost 1 base, J lost 6 bases, and 5 bases stayed unmatched. The CDR3 covers 16 residues. CDR3 protein: CASSLSLAGGSNEQFF. CDR3 coding DNA: TGCGCCAGCAGCTTGTCCCTAGCGGGAGGGTCCAATGAGCAGTTCTTC.

This clonotype was counted between two and nine times. The rearrangement links TRBV20-1 to TRBJ1-5; 9 nucleotides agree with TRBD1. Trimming cost V 6 bases and J 4 bases; bases outside gene matches: 10. The CDR3 consists of 15 residues. Germline loops: CDR1 DFQATT, CDR2 SNEGSKA (reference sequence). CDR3 bases: TGCAGTGCCCTGCCGGGACAGGGCATTAATCAGCCCCAGCATTTT. This gives the protein CSALPGQGINQPQHF.

The CDR3 region has the DNA TGCGCCAGCAGCTTGTTGGGATCGACTAGCGGGAGGTCAGAGACCCAGTACTTC. Residues: CASSLLGSTSGRSETQYF. The genes are TRBV5-1 and TRBJ2-5; TRBD2 matches at 13 bases. In germline, CDR1 is SGHRS, CDR2 YFSETQ. V shed 1 base, J shed 4 bases, and the junction held 10 bases outside the gene matches. The CDR3 contains 18 residues.

This clonotype has only a few counts. CDR3 loop: CAINDKNTEAFF. The CDR3 DNA sequence: TGTGCCATTAACGACAAGAACACTGAAGCTTTCTTT. The rearrangement uses TRBV6-1 and TRBJ1-1; D remains unclear. Germline loops: CDR1 MNHNS, CDR2 SASEGT. V was cut by 10 bases and J by 1 base, with 10 bases left in between. This CDR3 has 12 amino acids.

The chain couples TRBV29-1 to TRBJ2-5; 10 bases fit TRBD1. The CDR3 is 13 amino acids. J lost 5 bases, V lost 7 bases, and 7 bases had no gene match. CDR1 is SQVTM, CDR2 ANQGSEA, per germline. CDR3 DNA: TGCAGCGGCCGACAGGGGGCCTCTGAGACCCAGTACTTC. Amino acid sequence: CSGRQGASETQYF.

This clonotype was seen many times. Being one base from a much bigger clone, this may be a read error. The genes are TRBV7-6 and TRBJ2-7, with D unclear. The germline gives CDR1 SGHVS, CDR2 FNYEAQ. The V end lost 0 bases, the J end lost 5 bases, and 11 bases lay between the germline ends. The CDR3 is made up of 14 amino acids. CDR3 DNA sequence: TGTGCCAGCAGCTTAGCTGGACCTCCCAACGAGCAGTACTTC. Its protein product is CASSLAGPPNEQYF.